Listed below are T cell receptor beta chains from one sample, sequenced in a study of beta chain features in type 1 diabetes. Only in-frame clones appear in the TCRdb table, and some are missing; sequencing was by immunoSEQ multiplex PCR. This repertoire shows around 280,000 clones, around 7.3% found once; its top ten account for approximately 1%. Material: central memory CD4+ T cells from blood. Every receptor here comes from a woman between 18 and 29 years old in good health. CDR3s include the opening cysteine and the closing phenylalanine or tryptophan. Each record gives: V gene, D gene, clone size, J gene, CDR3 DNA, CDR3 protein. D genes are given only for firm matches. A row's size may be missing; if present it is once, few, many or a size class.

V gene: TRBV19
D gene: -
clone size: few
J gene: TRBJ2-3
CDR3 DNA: TGTGCCAGTAGTTTACGGATTAGCACAGATACGCAGTATTTT
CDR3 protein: CASSLRISTDTQYF

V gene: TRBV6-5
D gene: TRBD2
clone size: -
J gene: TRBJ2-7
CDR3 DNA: TGTGCCAGCAGTGTAGCGGGATCCTACGAGCAGTACTTC
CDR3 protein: CASSVAGSYEQYF

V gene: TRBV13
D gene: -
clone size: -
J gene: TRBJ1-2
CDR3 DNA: TGTGCCAGCAGCGCCCGAGAGTCAGGGAAATATGGCTACACCTTC
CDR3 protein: CASSARESGKYGYTF

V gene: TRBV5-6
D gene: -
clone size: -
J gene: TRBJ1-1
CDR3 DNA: TGTGCCTCAGAGGGGGGTCGAGGGAACATGAACACTGAAGCTTTCTTT
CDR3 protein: CASEGGRGNMNTEAFF

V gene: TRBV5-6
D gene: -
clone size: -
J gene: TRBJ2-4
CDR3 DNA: TGTGCCAGCAGCTTGTATGGCCTCTCAAACATTCAGTACTTC
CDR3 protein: CASSLYGLSNIQYF

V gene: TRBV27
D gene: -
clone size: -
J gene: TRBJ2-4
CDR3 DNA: TGTGCCAGCAGTTGGCAGGGAACCAAAAACATTCAGTACTTC
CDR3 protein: CASSWQGTKNIQYF

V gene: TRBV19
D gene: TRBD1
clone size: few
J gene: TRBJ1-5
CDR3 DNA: TGTGCCAGTAGCACCCTCACAGGGGGCATATTGCCCCAGCATTTT
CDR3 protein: CASSTLTGGILPQHF

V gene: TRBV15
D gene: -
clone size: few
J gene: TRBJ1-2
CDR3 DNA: TGTGCCACCAGCAGAGATATAAACGGAGCTAACTATGGCTACACCTTC
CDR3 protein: CATSRDINGANYGYTF

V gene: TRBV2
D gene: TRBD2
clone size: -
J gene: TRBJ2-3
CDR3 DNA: TGTGCCAGCAGGGGACTAGCGGGGAGCACAGATACGCAGTATTTT
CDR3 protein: CASRGLAGSTDTQYF

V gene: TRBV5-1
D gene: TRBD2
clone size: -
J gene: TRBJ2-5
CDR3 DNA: TGCGCCAGCAGCGGAAACGGGGGGGCGGAGGAGACCCAGTACTTC
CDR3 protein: CASSGNGGAEETQYF

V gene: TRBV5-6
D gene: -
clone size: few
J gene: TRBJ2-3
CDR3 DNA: TGTGCCAGCAGCTTGCGACAGTACACAGATACGCAGTATTTT
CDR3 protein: CASSLRQYTDTQYF

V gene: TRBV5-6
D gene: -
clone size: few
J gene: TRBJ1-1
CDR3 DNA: TGTGCCAGCAGCTTGGTGGCCACTGAAGCTTTCTTT
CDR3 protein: CASSLVATEAFF

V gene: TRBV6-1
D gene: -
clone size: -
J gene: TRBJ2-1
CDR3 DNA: TGTGCCAGCAGTGAAGAGTGGACTTACAATGAGCAGTTCTTC
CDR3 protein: CASSEEWTYNEQFF

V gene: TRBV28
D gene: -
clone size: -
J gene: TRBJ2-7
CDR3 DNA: TGTGCCAGCAGCCACCTTTCCCTTGAGGGCATCTCCTACGAGCAGTACTTC
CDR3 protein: CASSHLSLEGISYEQYF

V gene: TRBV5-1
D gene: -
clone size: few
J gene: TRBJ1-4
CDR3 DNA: TGCGCCAGCAGCTTGGGGGAGAACCATGAAAAACTGTTTTTT
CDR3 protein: CASSLGENHEKLFF

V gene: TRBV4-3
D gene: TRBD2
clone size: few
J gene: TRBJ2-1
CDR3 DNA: TGCGCCAGCAGCCGAGAAGGACTAGCGGATTACAATGAGCAGTTCTTC
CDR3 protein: CASSREGLADYNEQFF

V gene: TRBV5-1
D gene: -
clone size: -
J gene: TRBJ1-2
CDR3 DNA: TGCGCCAGCAGCTTGGGACAAACTTCTAACTATGGCTACACCTTC
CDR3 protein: CASSLGQTSNYGYTF

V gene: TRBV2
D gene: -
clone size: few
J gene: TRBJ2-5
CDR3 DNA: TGTGCCAGCAGTGTTCGGGACCCGAGTCCGTACTTC
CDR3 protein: CASSVRDPSPYF

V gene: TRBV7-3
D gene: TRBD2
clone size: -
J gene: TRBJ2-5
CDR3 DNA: TGTGCCAGCAGCTTCATGAGCGGGGGGGCGGAGACCCAGTACTTC
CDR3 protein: CASSFMSGGAETQYF

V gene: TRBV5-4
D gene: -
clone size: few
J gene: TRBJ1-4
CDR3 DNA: TGTGCCAGCAGCGGGGGGACTTCTTATGAAAAACTGTTTTTT
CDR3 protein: CASSGGTSYEKLFF

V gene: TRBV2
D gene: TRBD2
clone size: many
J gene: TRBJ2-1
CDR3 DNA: TGTGCCAGCTTTCTAGCGGGAGGTAATGAGCAGTTCTTC
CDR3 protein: CASFLAGGNEQFF

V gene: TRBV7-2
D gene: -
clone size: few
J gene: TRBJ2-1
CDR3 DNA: TGTGCCAGCAGCTTTAGTATCCCCCCCGAGCAGTTCTTC
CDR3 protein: CASSFSIPPEQFF

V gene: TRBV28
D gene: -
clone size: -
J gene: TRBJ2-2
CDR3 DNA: TGTGCCAGCAGTCTCAGGGTTCCCGGGGAGCTGTTTTTT
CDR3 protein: CASSLRVPGELFF

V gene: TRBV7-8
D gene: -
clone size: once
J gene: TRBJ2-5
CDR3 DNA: TGTGCCAGCAGCTCACCGGGCAGGGTTGATAGGACCCAGTACTTC
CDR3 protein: CASSSPGRVDRTQYF

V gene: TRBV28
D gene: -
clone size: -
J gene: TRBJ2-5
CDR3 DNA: TGTGCCAGCAGTTCGTCGGCCCAAGAGACCCAGTACTTC
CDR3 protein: CASSSSAQETQYF

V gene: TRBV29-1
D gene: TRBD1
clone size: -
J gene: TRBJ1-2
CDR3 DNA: TGCAGCGACCTCCGTCATGACAGGGTCGATGGCTACACCTTC
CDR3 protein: CSDLRHDRVDGYTF

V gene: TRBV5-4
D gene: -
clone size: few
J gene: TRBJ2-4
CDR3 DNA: TGTGCCAGCAGTTCCCCCGGGCTAGCCAAAAACATTCAGTACTTC
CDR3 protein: CASSSPGLAKNIQYF

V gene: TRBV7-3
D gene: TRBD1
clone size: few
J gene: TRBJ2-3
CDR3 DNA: TGTGCCAGCAGCCCACGGACAGGGGGCACAGATACGCAGTATTTT
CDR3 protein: CASSPRTGGTDTQYF

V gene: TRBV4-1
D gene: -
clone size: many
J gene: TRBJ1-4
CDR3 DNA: TGCGCCAGCAGCCGTGACTTTACACACGACGAAAAACTGTTTTTT
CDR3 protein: CASSRDFTHDEKLFF

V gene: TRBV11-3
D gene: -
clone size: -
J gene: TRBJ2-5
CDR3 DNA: TGTGCCAGCAACGTAATCGGAGGGGCCCAGTACTTC
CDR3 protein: CASNVIGGAQYF

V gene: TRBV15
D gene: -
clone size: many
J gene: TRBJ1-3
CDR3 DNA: TGTGCCACCAGCAGAGATAGTGACGGGAACACCATATATTTT
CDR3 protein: CATSRDSDGNTIYF

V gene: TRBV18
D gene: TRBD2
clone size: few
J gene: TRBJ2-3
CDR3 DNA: TGTGCCAGCTCACCCACGGCAACTAGCGTTCAGTATTTT
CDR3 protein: CASSPTATSVQYF

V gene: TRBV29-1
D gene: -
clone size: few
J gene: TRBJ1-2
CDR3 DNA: TGCAGCGTAGTCCTCGGAAGGGGCTACACCTTC
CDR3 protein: CSVVLGRGYTF

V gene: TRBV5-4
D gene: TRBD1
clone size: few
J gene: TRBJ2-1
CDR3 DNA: TGTGCCAGCAGCCTGGGACAGGAAGCCTACAATGAGCAGTTCTTC
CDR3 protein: CASSLGQEAYNEQFF

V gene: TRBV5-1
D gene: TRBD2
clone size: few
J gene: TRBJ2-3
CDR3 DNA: TGCGCCTCCCGGGGACTAGCGGGTGCTAGCACAGATACGCAGTATTTT
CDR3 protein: CASRGLAGASTDTQYF

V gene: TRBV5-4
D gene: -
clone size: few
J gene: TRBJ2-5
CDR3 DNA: TGTGCCAGCAGCTTTCAGGCAGGAGGATTGGAGACCCAGTACTTC
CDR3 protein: CASSFQAGGLETQYF

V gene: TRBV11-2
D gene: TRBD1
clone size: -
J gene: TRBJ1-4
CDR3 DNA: TGTGCCAGCAGCTTAGACTCCACCGGGACAGGGGACGAAAAACTGTTTTTT
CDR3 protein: CASSLDSTGTGDEKLFF